Below are 17 T cell receptor beta chains sequenced from a single sample in a study of blood T cells in healthy people across ages. Primers used in a second PCR of about 6 to 11 cycles were a sample-barcoded 5' primer and a J-beta primer mix. In TCRdb, the 5' RACE reads were re-called with MiXCR into one record per CDR3 protein. The profile shows fewer than 2,000,000 distinct CDR3 sequences, 34% of them singletons. The sequenced material came from blood. The receptor source for this set is a woman under 40 in good health.

This chain joins TRBV12-3 or TRBV12-4 and TRBJ2-1; D ambiguous. V lost 7 bases to trimming and J lost 7 bases, with 26 bases between them. The CDR3 length is 17 residues. The CDR3 spells CASTPASKTNMGNEQFF. In nucleotides, the CDR3 is TGTGCCAGCACCCCTGCCTCCAAAACGAATATGGGGAATGAGCAGTTCTTC.

This clonotype was found a few times. Written as DNA, the CDR3 is TGTGCCAGCAGCTCAGGGGGCTTCTCTATGGCCAACGTCCTGACTTTC. This encodes CASSSGGFSMANVLTF. The chain recombines TRBV14 with TRBJ2-6; TRBD1 matches 8 bases. The CDR3 runs 16 residues. Per germline, CDR1 SGHDN and CDR2 FVKESK. With V trimmed by 5 bases and J by 6 bases, 9 bases remained unmatched.

This clonotype showed up just a few times. This rearrangement joins TRBV6-4 to TRBJ2-3; D is uncertain. CDR3 length: 13 residues. CDR1 MRHNA and CDR2 SNTAGT come from the germline V gene. The V gene lost 4 bases and the J gene lost 2 bases, with 7 bases spanning the gap. CDR3 loop: CASSVGFTDTQYF. In DNA, the CDR3 is TGTGCCAGCAGTGTGGGGTTCACAGATACGCAGTATTTT.

The chain carries TRBV28 and TRBJ2-5; 7 bases agree with TRBD2. This CDR3 comprises 13 residues. Trimming cost V 2 bases and J 11 bases; bases outside gene matches: 8. Germline lookup yields CDR1 MDHEN and CDR2 SYDVKM. This CDR3 reads CASSLQRLAEQYF. As DNA, the CDR3 is TGTGCCAGCAGTTTACAAAGACTAGCTGAGCAGTACTTC.

The chain carries TRBV12-3 or TRBV12-4 and TRBJ2-5; D is possibly TRBD1 (6 bases). CDR3 size: 14 residues. The V gene lost 8 bases and the J gene lost 3 bases, with 16 bases spanning the gap. The CDR3: CASASMGAKETQYF. The DNA for the CDR3 is TGTGCCAGCGCGTCCATGGGGGCGAAAGAGACCCAGTACTTC.

This clonotype was counted only a few times. The rearrangement links TRBV20-1 to TRBJ2-2; TRBD1 agrees at 9 bases. This CDR3 contains 15 residues. V lost 6 bases, J lost 4 bases, and 9 bases stayed unmatched. Germline V gives CDR1 DFQATT, CDR2 SNEGSKA (reference sequence). The CDR3 is CSAEKQGQGTGELFF. The CDR3 DNA reads as TGCAGTGCCGAGAAGCAGGGACAGGGCACCGGGGAGCTGTTTTTT.

This clonotype was picked up a small number of times. The V call is TRBV4-1, the J call TRBJ2-3, with TRBD2 identical over 11 bases. The J segment lost 1 base and the V segment lost 2 bases, leaving 2 bases of the junction unmatched. Per the germline V gene, CDR1 is MGHRA and CDR2 is YSYEKL. This CDR3 is built from 16 residues. CDR3 nucleotide sequence: TGCGCCAGCAGCCAACTGGGACTAGCGGGCACAGATACGCAGTATTTT. The encoded protein is CASSQLGLAGTDTQYF.

The table lists this clonotype with a few counts. The chain joins TRBV27 to TRBJ1-2; D is ambiguous. The CDR3 runs to 13 residues. The germline gives CDR1 MNHEY, CDR2 SMNVEV (reference sequence). Trimming removed 5 bases from V and 8 bases from J, with 15 bases in between. The CDR3 region has the DNA TGTGCCAGCAGTGACTCTCCGAGAGGGGGCTACACCTTC. This gives the protein CASSDSPRGGYTF.

The chain couples TRBV13 to TRBJ2-7; the D gene is possibly TRBD2 (6 bases). From germline, CDR1 is PRHDT and CDR2 FYEKMQ (reference sequence). The CDR3 has 15 residues. V was shortened by 5 bases and J by 3 bases, with 17 bases between the two germline ends. The CDR3: CASSPSPRTNYEQYF. The CDR3 DNA reads TGTGCCAGCAGCCCATCCCCCCGGACTAACTACGAGCAGTACTTC.

The chain uses TRBV20-1 and TRBJ1-2, with D tentatively TRBD1 (5 bases). Germline V gene lookup returns CDR1 DFQATT and CDR2 SNEGSKA (reference sequence). The CDR3 is made up of 16 amino acids. The germline V and J ends were trimmed by 3 bases and 9 bases, with 26 bases remaining between them. The CDR3, as DNA: TGCAGTGCTAGGAAAGGCTTTCAAGGTCAGGGTATGAGCTACACCTTC. It codes for CSARKGFQGQGMSYTF.

There are a few counts of this clonotype. The chain has TRBV4-1 and TRBJ1-1, with TRBD1 matching 8 bases. The V gene end was trimmed by 2 bases and the J gene end by 6 bases; junction bases not matched to a gene: 8. Germline-derived CDR1 and CDR2 are MGHRA and YSYEKL. The CDR3 length is 15 residues. CDR3 region: CASSQPRTGLAEAFF. CDR3 in DNA: TGCGCCAGCAGCCAACCCCGGACAGGGCTAGCTGAAGCTTTCTTT.

The chain couples TRBV9 to TRBJ2-5; 10 bases align to TRBD2. Losses at the gene ends were 0 bases for V and 3 bases for J; bases not matched to a gene: 5. This CDR3 comprises 16 residues. Germline CDR1 reads SGDLS; CDR2 reads YYNGEE. CDR3 loop: CASSVAAGGKEETQYF. DNA of the CDR3: TGTGCCAGCAGCGTAGCAGCGGGGGGGAAGGAAGAGACCCAGTACTTC.

This clonotype was counted ten times or more. The V call is TRBV5-1, the J call TRBJ2-5; D is possibly TRBD2 (6 bases). Germline V lookup: CDR1 SGHRS, CDR2 YFSETQ. V was shortened by 0 bases and J by 3 bases, with 9 bases between the two germline ends. CDR3 size: 14 residues. The CDR3 bases are TGCGCCAGCAGCTTGGAAATAGCGGAAGAGACCCAGTACTTC. It codes for CASSLEIAEETQYF.

This clonotype is a singleton in its sample. This chain links TRBV28 with TRBJ1-2; D is possibly TRBD1 (6 bases). Trimming removed 8 bases from V and 4 bases from J, with 14 bases in between. The length of the CDR3 is 13 residues. Germline-derived CDR1 and CDR2 are MDHEN and SYDVKM. CDR3 sequence: CASQSGQIYGYTF. The CDR3 DNA reads as TGTGCCAGCCAAAGCGGACAGATCTATGGCTACACCTTC.

This sequence joins TRBV5-5 and TRBJ1-1, with D perhaps TRBD1 (5 bases). V lost 4 bases and J lost 12, with 19 bases in between. The CDR3 length is 13 residues. Per the germline V gene, CDR1 is SGHKS and CDR2 is YYEKEE (reference sequence). The CDR3 region is CASSHPGTDETFF. As DNA, the CDR3 is TGTGCCAGCAGCCATCCCGGGACTGACGAAACTTTCTTT.

This clonotype occurred once. The J gene is TRBJ2-5, the V gene TRBV18, with 7 bases aligning to TRBD1. V trimming: 5 bases; J trimming: 4 bases; junction bases outside the gene matches: 7. Germline CDR1 and CDR2: KGHSH and LQKENI. The CDR3 is 14 residues long. As DNA, the CDR3 is TGTGCCAGCTCATCGGGACAGTCGAGAGAGACCCAGTACTTC. Protein product: CASSSGQSRETQYF.

In nucleotides, the CDR3 is TGTGCCAGCGTCGGGACGGCGAACACCGGGGAGCTGTTTTTT. It encodes CASVGTANTGELFF. This sequence joins TRBV2 and TRBJ2-2; either TRBD1 or TRBD2 may fit D (5 bases each). Deletions cut 8 bases from V and 0 bases from J, with 10 bases between. Per germline, CDR1 SNHLY and CDR2 FYNNEI. The CDR3 totals 14 residues.